This is a list of T cell receptor beta chains from one sample in a study of cytomegalovirus exposure and HLA in healthy donors. Libraries were prepared by immunoSEQ multiplex PCR; TCRdb keeps only in-frame clonotypes and omits some of them. The sample carries about 170,000 clones, approximately 65% recorded once. The sample was PBMCs. The source is a man aged 35 to 55 in good health and CMV-seronegative. Both conserved end residues are trimmed from each CDR3.

CDR3 protein: ASEETQY
V gene: TRBV7-9

CDR3 protein: ASRSGRSGTDTQY
V gene: TRBV6-5

CDR3 protein: ASSYSVTRSH
V gene: TRBV6-5

CDR3 protein: ASSEGRAGNTIY
V gene: TRBV2

CDR3 protein: ASSPPGTGAVNQPQH
V gene: TRBV18

CDR3 protein: ASSLGASGGPYEQY
V gene: TRBV13

CDR3 protein: ASSPRDRVTEAF
V gene: TRBV19

CDR3 protein: ASSPRTISNTGELF
V gene: TRBV11-2

CDR3 protein: SVASPMNTEAF
V gene: TRBV29-1

CDR3 protein: ASSDEGTSGRPSSYNEQF
V gene: TRBV9

CDR3 protein: ASSLTGGLGQNEQF
V gene: TRBV4-1

CDR3 protein: ASSFRTGRADEQY
V gene: TRBV11-2

CDR3 protein: ASSPGQLTTHYGYT
V gene: TRBV7-9

CDR3 protein: ASSTTGPGRETQY
V gene: TRBV19

CDR3 protein: ASSPGLALKTQY
V gene: TRBV7-9

CDR3 protein: ASSPRGQITDTQY
V gene: TRBV5-1